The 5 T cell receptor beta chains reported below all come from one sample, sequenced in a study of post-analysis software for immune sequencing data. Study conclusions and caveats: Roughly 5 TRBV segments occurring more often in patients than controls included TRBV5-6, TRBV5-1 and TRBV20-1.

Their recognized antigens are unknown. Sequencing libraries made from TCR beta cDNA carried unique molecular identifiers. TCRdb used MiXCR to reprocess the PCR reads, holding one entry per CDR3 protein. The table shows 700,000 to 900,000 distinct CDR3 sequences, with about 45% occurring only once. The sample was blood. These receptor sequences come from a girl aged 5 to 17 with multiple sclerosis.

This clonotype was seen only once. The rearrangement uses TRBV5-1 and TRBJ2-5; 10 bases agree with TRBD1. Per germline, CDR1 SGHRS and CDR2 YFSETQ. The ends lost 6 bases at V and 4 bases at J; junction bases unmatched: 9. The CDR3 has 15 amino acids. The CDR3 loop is CASKAGTGAGETQYF. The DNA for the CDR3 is TGCGCCAGCAAAGCAGGGACAGGGGCGGGAGAGACCCAGTACTTC.

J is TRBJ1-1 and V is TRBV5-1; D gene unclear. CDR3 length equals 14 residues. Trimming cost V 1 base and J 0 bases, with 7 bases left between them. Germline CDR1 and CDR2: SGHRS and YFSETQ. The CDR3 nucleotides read TGCGCCAGCAGCTTGATAGGGATGAACACTGAAGCTTTCTTT. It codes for CASSLIGMNTEAFF.

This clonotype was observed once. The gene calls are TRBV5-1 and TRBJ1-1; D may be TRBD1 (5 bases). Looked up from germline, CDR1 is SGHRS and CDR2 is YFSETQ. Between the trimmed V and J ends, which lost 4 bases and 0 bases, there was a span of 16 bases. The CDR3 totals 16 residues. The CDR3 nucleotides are TGCGCCAGCAGCCAATATGGCGGGGGTCTGAACACTGAAGCTTTCTTT. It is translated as CASSQYGGGLNTEAFF.

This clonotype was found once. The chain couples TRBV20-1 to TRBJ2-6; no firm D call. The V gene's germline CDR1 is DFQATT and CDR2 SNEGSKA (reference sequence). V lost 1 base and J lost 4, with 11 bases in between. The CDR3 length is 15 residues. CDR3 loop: CSARVRTLGANVLTF. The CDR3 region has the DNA TGCAGTGCTAGAGTTAGGACGCTCGGGGCCAACGTCCTGACTTTC.

CDR3 in DNA: TGCAGTGCCCCTCCCAGCGGGAGGGCCGGTGAGCAGTTCTTC. This codes for CSAPPSGRAGEQFF. The chain is built from TRBV20-1 and TRBJ2-1; 10 positions match TRBD2. After removal of 6 bases from V and 9 bases from J, the junction contained 11 bases not matched to a gene. The germline V gene encodes CDR1 DFQATT and CDR2 SNEGSKA (reference sequence). The CDR3 covers 14 residues.